The 14 T cell receptor beta chains presented below share a single source sample, sequenced in a study of blood T cells in healthy people across ages. It was with a sample-barcoded 5' primer and a J-beta primer mix that a second PCR of roughly 6 to 12 cycles was run. TCRdb recomputed calls from the 5' RACE reads with MiXCR, one row per CDR3 protein. The sample has around 1,000,000 distinct CDR3 sequences; around two fifths are singletons. The material sequenced was blood. Receptors were obtained from a man aged 18 to 30 in good health.

The chain links TRBV29-1 to TRBJ2-3; D unresolved. CDR1 is SQVTM and CDR2 is ANQGSEA in the germline V gene. V shed 4 bases and J shed 5 bases, with 19 bases lying between them. The CDR3 is made up of 15 amino acids. In nucleotides, the CDR3 is TGCAGCGTTGTGATCCCGCGTGCGAAAGAAGATACGCAGTATTTT. Its translation is CSVVIPRAKEDTQYF.

On this clonotype: The junction differs from germline at one of its ends, possibly a read error. The gene calls are TRBV12-3 or TRBV12-4 and TRBJ2-3, with a possible D match to TRBD2 (6 bases). The length of the CDR3 is 15 residues. The CDR3 is CASSLEQGGADTEYF. The CDR3 DNA follows: TGTGCCAGCAGTTTAGAGCAGGGAGGCGCAGATACGGAGTATTTT.

With regard to this clonotype: A much larger clone sits a single nucleotide away, making a read error possible. The J gene is TRBJ2-1, the V gene TRBV12-3 or TRBV12-4, with D unclear. CDR3 length: 12 residues. This CDR3 reads CVSSLGTPERFF. CDR3 sequence (DNA): TGTGTCAGCAGTCTCGGTACCCCAGAGCGGTTCTTC.

This clonotype was seen more than once but under ten times. CDR3 nucleotides: TGTGCCAGCAGCTTGGGACCGAGTCGCGAGCAGTACTTC. Its translation is CASSLGPSREQYF. This chain uses TRBV13 with TRBJ2-5; perhaps D is TRBD1 or TRBD2 (5 bases each). The end of the DNA aligns better with TRBJ2-7, so the J call may be wrong. CDR3 length equals 13 residues. The germline CDR1 and CDR2 sequences are PRHDT and FYEKMQ (reference sequence).

The genes are TRBV20-1 and TRBJ2-5; no clear D gene. The DNA end lines up better with TRBJ2-4; the J call may be wrong. Germline CDR1 and CDR2: DFQATT and SNEGSKA (reference sequence). The CDR3 length is 11 residues. CDR3 region: CSASQPDIQYF. For the CDR3, the DNA is TGCAGTGCTAGTCAGCCGGACATTCAGTACTTC.

The chain uses TRBV5-6 and TRBJ2-1, with D possibly called TRBD1 or TRBD2 (5 bases each). CDR3 length equals 16 residues. Trimming took off 0 bases at V and 2 bases at J, with 12 bases between the two ends. Germline values: CDR1 SGHDT, CDR2 YYEEEE. The CDR3 bases are TGTGCCAGCAGCTTGGCCCGAGGGGAACCCTACAATGAGCAGTTCTTC. Protein sequence: CASSLARGEPYNEQFF.

Turning to this clonotype: One end of the junction does not line up with germline, which may come from a read error. The chain is built from TRBV6-2 or TRBV6-3 and TRBJ1-2, with D unclear. The germline CDR1 and CDR2 sequences are MNHEY and SVGEGT. The CDR3 runs to 13 residues. Written as DNA, the CDR3 is TGTGCCAGCAGTGACTCGGTCAGCCATGGCTACACCTTC. Protein sequence: CASSDSVSHGYTF.

The genes are TRBV6-2 or TRBV6-3 and TRBJ2-2; unclear D gene. The CDR3 totals 13 residues. V was trimmed by 11 bases and J by 0 bases, leaving 10 bases between them. Germline V CDR1 and CDR2: MNHEY, SVGEGT. This CDR3 is CASQSPNTGELFF. In nucleotides, the CDR3 is TGTGCCTCCCAGTCCCCGAACACCGGGGAGCTGTTTTTT.

This clonotype has a handful of counts. J is TRBJ2-1 and V is TRBV6-2 or TRBV6-3, with D hard to call. The V and J ends lost 6 bases and 9 bases respectively, with 18 bases between them. Germline V lookup: CDR1 MNHEY, CDR2 SVGEGT. This CDR3 contains 14 residues. The CDR3 coding sequence is TGTGCCAGCAGCTTGAGGTCCTTCGGTAGTGAGCAGTTCTTC. Amino acids: CASSLRSFGSEQFF.

This clonotype was seen only a few times. J is TRBJ2-1 and V is TRBV20-1; TRBD2 matches at 11 bases. Germline assignment: CDR1 DFQATT and CDR2 SNEGSKA (reference sequence). The CDR3 runs 16 residues. The J segment lost 6 bases and the V segment lost 0 bases, leaving 7 bases of the junction unmatched. The CDR3 coding sequence is TGCAGTGCTAGAGATGCGGCTAGCGGGGGGTCCAATGAGCAGTTCTTC. Translated: CSARDAASGGSNEQFF.

For this clonotype: Since a much larger clone is just one base distant, this may be a read error. This chain links TRBV29-1 with TRBJ1-5; no definite D call. With 3 bases removed from V and 6 bases from J, the gap between germline ends came to 9 bases. In germline, CDR1 is SQVTM, CDR2 ANQGSEA. This CDR3 has 12 amino acids. The CDR3 loop is CSVDSVGQPQHF. The DNA for the CDR3 is TGCAGCGTTGACAGTGTTGGTCAGCCCCAGCATTTT.

The sample holds a few counts of this clonotype. The chain recombines TRBV3-1 with TRBJ2-1; TRBD1 agrees at 9 bases. The CDR3 is 17 amino acids. With V trimmed by 3 bases and J by 6 bases, 12 bases remained unmatched. Germline values: CDR1 LGHDT, CDR2 YNNKEL (reference sequence). The CDR3 DNA reads TGTGCCAGCAGCCACTTATTTGACAGGGGGGAAGGCAATGAGCAGTTCTTC. It specifies CASSHLFDRGEGNEQFF.

This sequence joins TRBV4-2 and TRBJ1-5; 8 bases are a match to TRBD1. In germline, CDR1 is LGHNA, CDR2 YNFKEQ. J was trimmed by 1 base and V by 2 bases; bases with no gene match: 4. CDR3 length: 16 amino acids. The chain's CDR3 is CASSQWTGTSNQPQHF. CDR3 nucleotides: TGTGCCAGCAGCCAATGGACAGGGACGAGCAATCAGCCCCAGCATTTT.

This clonotype has only a few counts. The chain has TRBV9 and TRBJ2-1; 9 nucleotides agree with TRBD1. The CDR3 totals 16 residues. Looked up from germline, CDR1 is SGDLS and CDR2 is YYNGEE. V shed 4 bases and J 1 base; nucleotides not matched to a gene: 6. CDR3 protein: CASSPQGQGSYNEQFF. The DNA of the CDR3 is TGTGCCAGCAGCCCCCAAGGACAGGGGTCCTACAATGAGCAGTTCTTC.